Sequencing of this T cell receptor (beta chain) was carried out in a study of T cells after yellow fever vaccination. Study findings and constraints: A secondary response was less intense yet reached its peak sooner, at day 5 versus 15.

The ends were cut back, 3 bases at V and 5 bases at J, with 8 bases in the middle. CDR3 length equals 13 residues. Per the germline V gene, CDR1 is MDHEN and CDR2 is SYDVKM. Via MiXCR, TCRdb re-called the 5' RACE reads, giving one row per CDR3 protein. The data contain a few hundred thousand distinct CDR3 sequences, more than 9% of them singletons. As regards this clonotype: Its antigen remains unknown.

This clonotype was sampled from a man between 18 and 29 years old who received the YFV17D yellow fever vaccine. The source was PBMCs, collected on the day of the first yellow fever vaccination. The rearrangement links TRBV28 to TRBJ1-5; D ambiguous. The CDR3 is CASSFWVDQPQHF. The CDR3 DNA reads TGTGCCAGCAGTTTTTGGGTTGATCAGCCCCAGCATTTT.